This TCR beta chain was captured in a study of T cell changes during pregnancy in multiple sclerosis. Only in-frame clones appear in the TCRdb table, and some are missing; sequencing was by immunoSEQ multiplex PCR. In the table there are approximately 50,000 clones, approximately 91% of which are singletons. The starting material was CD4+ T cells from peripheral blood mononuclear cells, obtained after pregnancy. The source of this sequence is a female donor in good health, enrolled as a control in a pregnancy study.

CDR3 coding DNA: TGCGCCAGCAGCTTGCTGGCAGGGGGCTCTTTAGGCACTGAAGCTTTCTTT. Translation gives CASSLLAGGSLGTEAFF. J is TRBJ1-1 and V is TRBV5-1; 8 bases match TRBD1. V lost 1 base and J lost 4; bases outside the gene matches: 12. The CDR3 loop spans 17 amino acids. Germline V lookup: CDR1 SGHRS, CDR2 YFSETQ.